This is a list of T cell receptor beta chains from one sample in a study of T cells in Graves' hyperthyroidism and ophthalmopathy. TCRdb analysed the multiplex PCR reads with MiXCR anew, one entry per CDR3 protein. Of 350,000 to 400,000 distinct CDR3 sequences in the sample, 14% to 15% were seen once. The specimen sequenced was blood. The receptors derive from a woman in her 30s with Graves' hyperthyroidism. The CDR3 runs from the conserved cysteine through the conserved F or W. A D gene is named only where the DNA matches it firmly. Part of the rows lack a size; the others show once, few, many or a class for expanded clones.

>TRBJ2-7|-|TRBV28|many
TGTGCCAGCAGTCCAAGCGGGTTCTACTACGAGCAGTACTTC
CASSPSGFYYEQYF
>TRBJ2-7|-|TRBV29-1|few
TGCAGCGTTGAAGCTAGCAGTTGGGGCGAGCAGTACTTC
CSVEASSWGEQYF
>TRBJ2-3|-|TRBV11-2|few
TGTGCCAGCAGCTTAGAACGGGCGGATACGCAGTATTTT
CASSLERADTQYF
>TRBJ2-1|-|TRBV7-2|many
TGTGCCAGCAGCCCTCGGCGGGAAACCTACAATGAGCAGTTCTTC
CASSPRRETYNEQFF
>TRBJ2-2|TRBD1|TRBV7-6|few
TGTGCCAGCAGTCAGACAGGGGGCGCCGGCACCGGGGAGCTGTTTTTT
CASSQTGGAGTGELFF
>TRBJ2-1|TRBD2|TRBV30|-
TGTGCCTGGAGTGTACGGTGGAGTAGCGGGAGTTCCTGGGGCTCCTACAATGAGCAGTTCTTC
CAWSVRWSSGSSWGSYNEQFF
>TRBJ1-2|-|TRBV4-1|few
TGCGCCAGCAGCCAAGCGGGAAATGTTGTACAGGGCTACACCTTC
CASSQAGNVVQGYTF
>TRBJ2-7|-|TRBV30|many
TGTGCCTGGAGTGCGGTGGGAGCAAGCGAGCAGTACTTC
CAWSAVGASEQYF
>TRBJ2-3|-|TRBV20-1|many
TGCAGTGCTAGTGACGGGTTGACAGATACGCAGTATTTT
CSASDGLTDTQYF
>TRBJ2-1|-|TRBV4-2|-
TGTGCCAGCAGCCAAGATTTCGGAGCTCCCCTCTACAATGAGCAGTTCTTC
CASSQDFGAPLYNEQFF
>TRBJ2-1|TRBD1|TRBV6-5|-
TGTGCCAGCAGTTACACCCTGGACAGGGCGGATGAGCGGTTCTTC
CASSYTLDRADERFF
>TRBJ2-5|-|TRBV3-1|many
TGTGCCAGCAGCCCACCGGGTAGGGCCCAAGAGACCCAGTACTTC
CASSPPGRAQETQYF
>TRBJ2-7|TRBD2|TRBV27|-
TGTGCCAGCAGTTTAACCGGGACTAGCGTCGAGCAGTACTTC
CASSLTGTSVEQYF
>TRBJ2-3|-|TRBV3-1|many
TGTGCCAGCAGCCAAGGGCAAGCAGATACGCAGTATTTT
CASSQGQADTQYF
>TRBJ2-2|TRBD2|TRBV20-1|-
TGCAGTGCTGGAAATCTAGCGGCAAATACCGGGGAGCTGTTTTTT
CSAGNLAANTGELFF
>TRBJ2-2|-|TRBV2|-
TGTGCCAGCAGTGGGGTCAGGAACACCGGGGAGCTGTTTTTT
CASSGVRNTGELFF
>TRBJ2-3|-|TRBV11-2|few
TGTGCCAGCAGCTTAGTTCGTCCAGGGAGGTTCACAGATACGCAGTATTTT
CASSLVRPGRFTDTQYF
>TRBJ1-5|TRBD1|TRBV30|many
TGTGCCTGGAGTACGGGACAGGGGAATCAGCCCCAGCATTTT
CAWSTGQGNQPQHF
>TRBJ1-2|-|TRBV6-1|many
TGTGCCAGCACACCTCTTGACTATGGCTACACCTTC
CASTPLDYGYTF
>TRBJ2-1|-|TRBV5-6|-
TGTGCCAGCACTTCCCAGCTTGAGCAGTTCTTC
CASTSQLEQFF
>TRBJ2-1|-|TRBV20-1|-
TGCAGTGCTAGCGATGACGTCCTGTCCTACAATGAGCAGTTCTTC
CSASDDVLSYNEQFF
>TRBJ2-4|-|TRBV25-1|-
TGTGCCAGCAGTGAAAGAGGGCAGGGTGCGAACATTCAGTACTTC
CASSERGQGANIQYF
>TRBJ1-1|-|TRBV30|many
TGTGCCTGGAGTGTGGGGACGCGTAACACTGAAGCTTTCTTT
CAWSVGTRNTEAFF
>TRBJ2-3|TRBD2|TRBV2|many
TGTGCCAGCAGGACCCGTAGCGGGAGAAACACAGATACGCAGTATTTT
CASRTRSGRNTDTQYF
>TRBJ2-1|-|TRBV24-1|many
TGTGCCACCAGTGATTTAAGGTATGAGCAGTTCTTC
CATSDLRYEQFF
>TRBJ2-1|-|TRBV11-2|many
TGTGCCAGCAGATCCTTAGGGAGTTCCTACAATGAGCAGTTCTTC
CASRSLGSSYNEQFF
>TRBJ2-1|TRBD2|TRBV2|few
TGTGCCAGCAGTGAAGCGAGACTAGCGGGCTATGAGCAGTTCTTC
CASSEARLAGYEQFF
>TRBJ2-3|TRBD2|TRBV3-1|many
TGTGCCAGCAGCCAAGGGCGACTAGCGGGATTTAAAGATACGCAGTATTTT
CASSQGRLAGFKDTQYF
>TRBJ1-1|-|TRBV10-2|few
TGCGCCAGCAGCTTAGGGTTGGGGACTGAAGCTTTCTTT
CASSLGLGTEAFF